Sequencing of this T cell receptor beta chain was carried out in a study of OX40 agonist ivuxolimab in advanced cancers. Study information: The study treated patients with ivuxolimab, an agonistic anti-OX40 (CD134) antibody.

Whole-study findings and limits: In CD8+ T cells, expanded clones were on average more numerous than in CD4+. CD4+ and CD8+ T cells in blood underwent clonal expansion by week 6 at 0.1 to 3.0 mg/kg. There were also nonresponders showing low normalized T-cell clonal expansion.

Clones were read by immunoSEQ multiplex PCR, and TCRdb kept only the in-frame ones, dropping some. The data show roughly 70,000 clones, around 90% seen once. Details on this clone: The antigen is not known.

The CDR3 contains 17 residues. Per germline, CDR1 SGHVS and CDR2 FQNEAQ. Unmatched junction bases numbered 16, after V lost 1 base and J lost 9 bases. The sample in question was CD4+ or CD8+ T cells sorted from blood, obtained in a trial of the OX40 agonist ivuxolimab. This chain connects TRBV7-8 to TRBJ2-7; 9 nucleotides align to TRBD2. The clonotype was recovered from an adult with an advanced solid tumor such as melanoma, head and neck, liver or kidney cancer. The CDR3 nucleotides are TGTGCCAGCAGCTTAGGCCGGGGAAGCGGGAGGTTATTAGTGCAGTACTTC. Protein product: CASSLGRGSGRLLVQYF.